This TCR beta chain originates from a study of OX40 agonist ivuxolimab in advanced cancers. The wider study: Past anti-PD-1, anti-PD-L1 or anti-CTLA-4 therapy was accepted, and approximately 40% had received some. Three patients, one with hepatocellular carcinoma and two with cutaneous melanoma, responded partially.

A note on this clone: The antigen is unknown.

Sequencing was performed with immunoSEQ multiplex PCR; in TCRdb, only in-frame clones are kept and a portion is missing. The table shows under 85,000 clones, with about 81% occurring only once. Findings and caveats of the study: Low normalized T-cell clonal expansion was additionally recorded for some nonresponders.

The V end lost 0 bases, the J end lost 0 bases, and 6 bases lay between the germline ends. Germline V CDR1 and CDR2: SGHRS, YFSETQ. The CDR3 loop spans 14 amino acids. Sample: CD4+ or CD8+ T cells sorted from blood, taken in a trial of the OX40 agonist ivuxolimab. The receptor comes from an adult with an advanced solid tumor such as melanoma, head and neck, liver or kidney cancer. The chain links TRBV5-1 to TRBJ2-5; D remains unclear. The CDR3 DNA follows: TGCGCCAGCAGCTTGGAATCGTACCAAGAGACCCAGTACTTC. This gives the protein CASSLESYQETQYF.